The rows below give T cell receptor beta chains drawn from one sample of a study of blood T cell repertoires in COVID-19. Measured with immunoSEQ multiplex PCR; TCRdb has only the in-frame clones, and not every one. The data hold fewer than 85,000 clones, with 74% observed a single time. Material: peripheral blood. These receptors all come from a human donor with acute or convalescent COVID-19. The donor label of this sample is uncertain. CDR3s include the opening cysteine and the closing phenylalanine or tryptophan. D genes are given only for firm matches. Clone size is not always given. Where it is, it says once, few, many or a class for expanded clones.

v_gene: TRBV28; d_gene: TRBD1; j_gene: TRBJ1-5; abundance: -; CDR3nt: TGTGCCAGCACCCGGACAGGGGGCTGGAGTCAGCCCCAGCATTTT; CDR3aa: CASTRTGGWSQPQHF
v_gene: TRBV10-1; d_gene: TRBD1; j_gene: TRBJ1-2; abundance: -; CDR3nt: TGCGCCAGCAGTCCGGGACAGGGGGCAGGTGGCTACACCTTC; CDR3aa: CASSPGQGAGGYTF
v_gene: TRBV7-2; d_gene: TRBD1; j_gene: TRBJ2-7; abundance: -; CDR3nt: TGTGCCAGCAGCTTAGTAGGGGGCAGCTCCTACGAGCAGTACTTC; CDR3aa: CASSLVGGSSYEQYF
v_gene: TRBV18; d_gene: -; j_gene: TRBJ1-4; abundance: -; CDR3nt: TGTGCCAGCTCACCACTTGCAGATGAAAAACTGTTTTTT; CDR3aa: CASSPLADEKLFF
v_gene: TRBV11-2; d_gene: -; j_gene: TRBJ1-1; abundance: -; CDR3nt: TGTGCCAGCAGCTTAAATGCAGGGCTAACTGAAGCTTTCTTT; CDR3aa: CASSLNAGLTEAFF
v_gene: TRBV11-2; d_gene: TRBD1; j_gene: TRBJ1-5; abundance: few; CDR3nt: TGTGCCAGCAGCCGGCCCGGGACAGGGAATCAGCCCCAGCATTTT; CDR3aa: CASSRPGTGNQPQHF
v_gene: TRBV12-5; d_gene: -; j_gene: TRBJ2-1; abundance: -; CDR3nt: TGTGCTAGTGGTTTGACGCAGGGTTCCTACAATGAGCAGTTCTTC; CDR3aa: CASGLTQGSYNEQFF
v_gene: TRBV11-3; d_gene: -; j_gene: TRBJ2-1; abundance: -; CDR3nt: TGTGCCAGCAGCTCCACAGGGTACCATGAGCAGTTCTTC; CDR3aa: CASSSTGYHEQFF
v_gene: TRBV19; d_gene: -; j_gene: TRBJ2-3; abundance: few; CDR3nt: TGTGCCAGTAGTATCATCCAGGGGTCAGATACGCAGTATTTT; CDR3aa: CASSIIQGSDTQYF
v_gene: TRBV19; d_gene: TRBD1; j_gene: TRBJ1-5; abundance: once; CDR3nt: TGTGCCAGTAGTCCAGACAGGGGCAATCAGCCCCAGCATTTT; CDR3aa: CASSPDRGNQPQHF
v_gene: TRBV19; d_gene: TRBD1; j_gene: TRBJ1-2; abundance: -; CDR3nt: TGTGCCAGTAGTGCTCGAACAGGGGGCTTTGGCTACACCTTC; CDR3aa: CASSARTGGFGYTF
v_gene: TRBV7-9; d_gene: -; j_gene: TRBJ2-5; abundance: -; CDR3nt: TGTGCCAGCACCCGAGGGGGGGGGCATGTGGAGACCCAGTACTTC; CDR3aa: CASTRGGGHVETQYF
v_gene: TRBV6-2/TRBV6-3; d_gene: TRBD1; j_gene: TRBJ2-3; abundance: -; CDR3nt: TGTGCCAGCAGCCAAGGGGGCGTTAGCACAGATACGCAGTATTTT; CDR3aa: CASSQGGVSTDTQYF
v_gene: TRBV7-9; d_gene: -; j_gene: TRBJ1-4; abundance: -; CDR3nt: TGTGCCAGCAGCTCGAGCGGGGGGCGCGAAAAACTGTTTTTT; CDR3aa: CASSSSGGREKLFF
v_gene: TRBV19; d_gene: TRBD2; j_gene: TRBJ2-1; abundance: -; CDR3nt: TGTGCCAGTAGTATCCCCAACCCCTTTAGCGGGGCCTTCTACAATGAGCAGTTCTTC; CDR3aa: CASSIPNPFSGAFYNEQFF
v_gene: TRBV28; d_gene: TRBD1; j_gene: TRBJ1-2; abundance: few; CDR3nt: TGTGCCAGCAGTTTGGTAGGGGGCGGCTATGGCTACACCTTC; CDR3aa: CASSLVGGGYGYTF
v_gene: TRBV6-5; d_gene: -; j_gene: TRBJ1-6; abundance: -; CDR3nt: TGTGCCAGCGGAAGGGGTTCCCTTAATTCACCCCTCCACTTT; CDR3aa: CASGRGSLNSPLHF
v_gene: TRBV14; d_gene: TRBD2; j_gene: TRBJ2-1; abundance: few; CDR3nt: TGTGCCAGCAGCCAAGGAGGTGTGAGCATAACAGACTGGACTAGAGCCTACAATGAGCAGTTCTTC; CDR3aa: CASSQGGVSITDWTRAYNEQFF
v_gene: TRBV10-3; d_gene: -; j_gene: TRBJ1-1; abundance: -; CDR3nt: TGTGCCATCAGTGAGCCCCTAGAGGGACTCACTGAAGCTTTCTTT; CDR3aa: CAISEPLEGLTEAFF
v_gene: TRBV2; d_gene: TRBD1; j_gene: TRBJ1-5; abundance: -; CDR3nt: TGTGCCAGCAGTGATTCCGGGCCAGGGGGCCAGCCCCAGCATTTT; CDR3aa: CASSDSGPGGQPQHF
v_gene: TRBV4-2; d_gene: -; j_gene: TRBJ2-1; abundance: -; CDR3nt: TGTGCCAGCAGCCAAGACAGGGCGCGGGAGCAGTTCTTC; CDR3aa: CASSQDRAREQFF
v_gene: TRBV5-6; d_gene: -; j_gene: TRBJ1-2; abundance: -; CDR3nt: TGTGCCAGCAGTCGCTCAGGCGGGGATCAGTGGGGCTACACCTTC; CDR3aa: CASSRSGGDQWGYTF
v_gene: TRBV15; d_gene: TRBD2; j_gene: TRBJ2-1; abundance: -; CDR3nt: TGTGCCACCAGCAGAGATAGGCGGGGGGGCACCAATGAGCAGTTCTTC; CDR3aa: CATSRDRRGGTNEQFF
v_gene: TRBV15; d_gene: TRBD2; j_gene: TRBJ2-7; abundance: -; CDR3nt: TGTGCCACCAGTAGGACTGCAACTAGCGGGAGGGAGCAGTACTTC; CDR3aa: CATSRTATSGREQYF
v_gene: TRBV15; d_gene: -; j_gene: TRBJ2-3; abundance: -; CDR3nt: TGTGCCACCAGCAGAGATCAGGGACTGAGGCGTGGTACGCAGTATTTT; CDR3aa: CATSRDQGLRRGTQYF
v_gene: TRBV14; d_gene: TRBD1; j_gene: TRBJ1-3; abundance: -; CDR3nt: TGTGCCAGCAGCCAAGCGACAGGGGGAAACACCATATATTTT; CDR3aa: CASSQATGGNTIYF
v_gene: TRBV15; d_gene: -; j_gene: TRBJ1-2; abundance: once; CDR3nt: TGTGCCACCAGCAGAGATGAGTATGGCTACACCTTC; CDR3aa: CATSRDEYGYTF
v_gene: TRBV2; d_gene: TRBD1; j_gene: TRBJ1-2; abundance: few; CDR3nt: TGTGCCAGCACCCAAACCCCGGGACAGAGCCTGGAGGGCTACACCTTC; CDR3aa: CASTQTPGQSLEGYTF
v_gene: TRBV27; d_gene: -; j_gene: TRBJ2-2; abundance: -; CDR3nt: TGTGCCAGCAGTTTCGGGTACACCGGGGAGCTGTTTTTT; CDR3aa: CASSFGYTGELFF
v_gene: TRBV20-1; d_gene: -; j_gene: TRBJ2-1; abundance: -; CDR3nt: TGCAGTGCTAGTGCGGGGAGCTCCTACAATGAGCAGTTCTTC; CDR3aa: CSASAGSSYNEQFF
v_gene: TRBV7-8; d_gene: TRBD1; j_gene: TRBJ2-2; abundance: -; CDR3nt: TGTGCCAGCAGCTCGACAGGGGGCTATGACACCGGGGAGCTGTTTTTT; CDR3aa: CASSSTGGYDTGELFF
v_gene: TRBV5-1; d_gene: -; j_gene: TRBJ2-1; abundance: -; CDR3nt: TGCGCCAGCAGCCATTTGGAGAGCTCCTACAATGAGCAGTTCTTC; CDR3aa: CASSHLESSYNEQFF
v_gene: TRBV5-1; d_gene: -; j_gene: TRBJ2-1; abundance: once; CDR3nt: TGCGCCAGCAGCCGACAGGCTGCGGGTGAGCAGTTCTTC; CDR3aa: CASSRQAAGEQFF
v_gene: TRBV14; d_gene: -; j_gene: TRBJ2-2; abundance: -; CDR3nt: TGTGCCAGCAGTCAAGCCCCCGGGCCTCCTAGGGGCGCGGAGCTGTTTTTT; CDR3aa: CASSQAPGPPRGAELFF
v_gene: TRBV6-5; d_gene: -; j_gene: TRBJ1-1; abundance: -; CDR3nt: TGTGCCAGCAGTTACGGTTCTGGGCTGAACACTGAAGCTTTCTTT; CDR3aa: CASSYGSGLNTEAFF
v_gene: TRBV29-1; d_gene: TRBD1; j_gene: TRBJ1-1; abundance: -; CDR3nt: TGCAGCGTGAGGACAGGGGATTACACTGAAGCTTTCTTT; CDR3aa: CSVRTGDYTEAFF
v_gene: TRBV19; d_gene: TRBD1; j_gene: TRBJ1-3; abundance: -; CDR3nt: TGTGCCAGTAGTACAGGGGGTCTCTCTGGAAACACCATATATTTT; CDR3aa: CASSTGGLSGNTIYF
v_gene: TRBV12-3/TRBV12-4; d_gene: -; j_gene: TRBJ1-6; abundance: -; CDR3nt: TGTGCCAGCAGTTTAGGGGCTGTTTCACCCCTCCACTTT; CDR3aa: CASSLGAVSPLHF
v_gene: TRBV3-1/TRBV3-2; d_gene: TRBD1; j_gene: TRBJ1-6; abundance: -; CDR3nt: TGTGCCAGCAGCCAGCGGAGGGACAGGTCACCCCTCCACTTT; CDR3aa: CASSQRRDRSPLHF
v_gene: TRBV6-7; d_gene: TRBD1; j_gene: TRBJ1-6; abundance: once; CDR3nt: TGTGCCAGCAGTTTGGCATGGCCGGGACAGTCGAATAGCTCCTATAATTCACCCCTCCACTTT; CDR3aa: CASSLAWPGQSNSSYNSPLHF
v_gene: TRBV28; d_gene: -; j_gene: TRBJ2-2; abundance: -; CDR3nt: TGTGCCAGCAGCCTCGGGGGGCCCACCGGGGAGCTGTTTTTT; CDR3aa: CASSLGGPTGELFF
v_gene: TRBV6-6; d_gene: -; j_gene: TRBJ2-5; abundance: -; CDR3nt: TGTGCCAGCAGTTACGGAGGAACCCTAGAGACCCAGTACTTC; CDR3aa: CASSYGGTLETQYF
v_gene: TRBV7-2; d_gene: -; j_gene: TRBJ1-4; abundance: -; CDR3nt: TGTGCCAGCAGCTTAGGAGGTCTTGGGGAAAAACTGTTTTTT; CDR3aa: CASSLGGLGEKLFF
v_gene: TRBV28; d_gene: -; j_gene: TRBJ1-1; abundance: -; CDR3nt: TGTGCAGCAGTGAGGGTTGAAGCTTTCTTT; CDR3aa: CAAVRVEAFF
v_gene: TRBV7-2; d_gene: -; j_gene: TRBJ2-1; abundance: -; CDR3nt: TGTGCCAGCAGCTTAGGTGGTAGCCGCAATGAGCAGTTCTTC; CDR3aa: CASSLGGSRNEQFF
v_gene: TRBV6-4; d_gene: TRBD1; j_gene: TRBJ2-3; abundance: -; CDR3nt: TGTGCCACCCGGGACAGGCTCACAGATACGCAGTATTTT; CDR3aa: CATRDRLTDTQYF